The rows below give T cell receptor beta chains drawn from one sample of a study of blood T cell repertoires in COVID-19. TCRdb's copy holds only in-frame clones and misses some; the assay was immunoSEQ multiplex PCR. This sample has tens of thousands of clones; over 80% occur once, and the top ten carry about 5.3%. Sequencing input: peripheral blood. Receptors were obtained from a man between 65 and 85 years old with acute or convalescent COVID-19. Each CDR3 is given with its conserved first and last residue. A D gene is named only where the DNA matches it firmly. For some rows the clone size is stated as once, few or many, or as a class when expanded; others skip it.

CDR3 DNA: TGCGCCAGCAGCTTGTCCATTATAGGGGGCGGGAAACCCCCTGAAGCTTTCTTT
CDR3 protein: CASSLSIIGGGKPPEAFF
clone size: .
V gene: TRBV5-1
J gene: TRBJ1-1
D gene: TRBD1

CDR3 DNA: TGCGCCAGCAGCCAGCATTTTTTCGGACTAGACCTAAACAATGAGCAGTTCTTC
CDR3 protein: CASSQHFFGLDLNNEQFF
clone size: .
V gene: TRBV5-1
J gene: TRBJ2-1
D gene: TRBD2

CDR3 DNA: TGTGCCAGTAGTATAAGCGGGGGGATCTACGAGCAGTACTTC
CDR3 protein: CASSISGGIYEQYF
clone size: once
V gene: TRBV19
J gene: TRBJ2-7
D gene: TRBD2

CDR3 DNA: TGCGCCAGCAGCTTGATCAGCGGGGGGGATGAGCAGTTCTTC
CDR3 protein: CASSLISGGDEQFF
clone size: .
V gene: TRBV5-1
J gene: TRBJ2-1
D gene: TRBD2

CDR3 DNA: TGTGCCAGCACCCCTCCGACTAGCTCAGATACGCAGTATTTT
CDR3 protein: CASTPPTSSDTQYF
clone size: .
V gene: TRBV6-5
J gene: TRBJ2-3
D gene: TRBD2

CDR3 DNA: TGTGCCAGCAGCGGCAGGGGCAGGGATGAGCAGTTCTTC
CDR3 protein: CASSGRGRDEQFF
clone size: .
V gene: TRBV11-3
J gene: TRBJ2-1
D gene: .

CDR3 DNA: TGTGCCAGCAGCTTAACCAGGGGGGATCGGAATGAGCAGTTCTTC
CDR3 protein: CASSLTRGDRNEQFF
clone size: .
V gene: TRBV11-2
J gene: TRBJ2-1
D gene: .

CDR3 DNA: TGTGCCAGCAGCCTCCTCTCTCCTACTTCCACAGATACGCAGTATTTT
CDR3 protein: CASSLLSPTSTDTQYF
clone size: .
V gene: TRBV3-1/TRBV3-2
J gene: TRBJ2-3
D gene: .

CDR3 DNA: TGTGCCAGTAGTATCCGGCCGGCGGGGGATGGCTACACCTTC
CDR3 protein: CASSIRPAGDGYTF
clone size: few
V gene: TRBV19
J gene: TRBJ1-2
D gene: .

CDR3 DNA: TGTGCCAGCAGCCAAGAGTTCCCGGGACAGGGACCCTCTGGGGCCAACGTCCTGACTTTC
CDR3 protein: CASSQEFPGQGPSGANVLTF
clone size: .
V gene: TRBV4-2
J gene: TRBJ2-6
D gene: TRBD1

CDR3 DNA: TGTGCCAGCAGCCTCAACCCGGGACAGGGTTATTCACCCCTCCACTTT
CDR3 protein: CASSLNPGQGYSPLHF
clone size: .
V gene: TRBV7-8
J gene: TRBJ1-6
D gene: TRBD1

CDR3 DNA: TGTGCCAGCAGCTTAGGCGGTCCCTACGAGCAGTACTTC
CDR3 protein: CASSLGGPYEQYF
clone size: few
V gene: TRBV7-9
J gene: TRBJ2-7
D gene: .

CDR3 DNA: TGTGCCAGCAGCACGGGACAGCTATCCTACGAGCAGTACTTC
CDR3 protein: CASSTGQLSYEQYF
clone size: .
V gene: TRBV13
J gene: TRBJ2-7
D gene: TRBD1

CDR3 DNA: TGTGCAAGTCGCTCCCATCGGACAGACTATTACTCTGGGGCCAACGTCCTGACTTTC
CDR3 protein: CASRSHRTDYYSGANVLTF
clone size: .
V gene: TRBV12-2
J gene: TRBJ2-6
D gene: .

CDR3 DNA: TGTGCCAGCAAGGGACAGGGTTCGGCGACTAATTCACCCCTCCACTTT
CDR3 protein: CASKGQGSATNSPLHF
clone size: .
V gene: TRBV2
J gene: TRBJ1-6
D gene: TRBD1

CDR3 DNA: TGTGCCAGCAGTAGCCCGGTCCGGGACAGTTCCTACGAGCAGTACTTC
CDR3 protein: CASSSPVRDSSYEQYF
clone size: once
V gene: TRBV2
J gene: TRBJ2-7
D gene: TRBD1

CDR3 DNA: TGCGCCAGCAGTGGGGCCGAAACGCAGTATTTT
CDR3 protein: CASSGAETQYF
clone size: few
V gene: TRBV10-2
J gene: TRBJ2-3
D gene: .

CDR3 DNA: TGCGCCAGCAGCCAAGGATGGGACAGGGCTTGGGATGAGCAGTTCTTC
CDR3 protein: CASSQGWDRAWDEQFF
clone size: .
V gene: TRBV4-1
J gene: TRBJ2-1
D gene: TRBD1

CDR3 DNA: TGTGCCAGCACCCGGACAGGGAACACCGGGGAGCTGTTTTTT
CDR3 protein: CASTRTGNTGELFF
clone size: .
V gene: TRBV27
J gene: TRBJ2-2
D gene: TRBD1

CDR3 DNA: TGTGCCAGCAGCCCAACTAGCTTAAACTACGAGCAGTACTTC
CDR3 protein: CASSPTSLNYEQYF
clone size: .
V gene: TRBV7-9
J gene: TRBJ2-7
D gene: .